A few counts support the clone carrying this TCR beta chain. Its antigen is unidentified. Germline lookup yields CDR1 MNHEY and CDR2 SVGAGI. With 4 bases removed from V and 0 bases from J, the gap between germline ends came to 10 bases. There are 14 residues in the CDR3. The table came from immunoSEQ multiplex PCR; TCRdb's copy has only in-frame clones and leaves some out. The sample has more than 60,000 clones, 90% to 95% seen once; the top ten hold 3%. The entry originates in a study of T cells after posttransplantation cyclophosphamide. Study-level results: Donor CD8+ memory clones often dominated recipient blood repertoires at later times.

The V and J genes are TRBV6-5 and TRBJ2-7; weak D call: TRBD2 (5 bases). Sequencing was performed on PBMCs. The TCR comes from a woman aged 25-40 years in good health and a related stem cell transplant donor. CDR3 residues: CASSSAGLSYEQYF. DNA for the CDR3: TGTGCCAGCAGTTCCGCGGGTCTCTCCTACGAGCAGTACTTC.